The present T cell receptor (beta chain) was sequenced within a study of tumor and adjacent non-tumor tissue in lung cancer. Study in general: Patients comprised about eleven adenocarcinoma, a couple of squamous cell carcinoma and 1 small cell lung cancer. Study-level results: Normal lung showed higher cumulative top 100 clone frequency than tumor. TCR diversity was significantly greater in tumor than normal lung tissue.

About this clonotype: No antigen is known for it.

This sample's RNA came from whole unsorted tissue. Distant lung tissue was collected more than 3 cm away from the tumor edge. Newly diagnosed lung cancer patients had thoracic surgery in China, August–late 2014, without prior chemotherapy. A modified ARM-PCR protocol with three rounds of nested PCR amplified TCRbeta. TCRdb re-derived calls from the multiplex PCR reads in MiXCR, one entry per CDR3 protein. The repertoire includes 90,000 to 100,000 distinct CDR3 sequences, 80% of them detected once, and about 29% sits in the top ten. This sequence was found in a man in his sixties with small cell lung cancer. The sequenced sample consisted of distant non-tumor lung tissue.

CDR3 DNA sequence: TGTGCCAGCAGCCCTTGGGGCCGGGGGAATGGGTACGAGCAGTACTTC. It specifies CASSPWGRGNGYEQYF. The chain joins TRBV13 to TRBJ2-7; tentative D call: TRBD2 (6 bases). Trimming cost V 5 bases and J 4 bases, with 21 bases left between them. Germline V gene data show CDR1 as PRHDT and CDR2 as FYEKMQ (reference sequence). This CDR3 comprises 16 residues.